A single sample is the source of the 20 T cell receptor beta chains below, sequenced in a study of cytomegalovirus exposure and HLA in healthy donors. Sequenced by immunoSEQ multiplex PCR; TCRdb stores in-frame clones only, minus some. The repertoire holds approximately 200,000 clones, with approximately 90% as singletons. Material: PBMCs. Every receptor here comes from a woman aged 18-30 years in good health and CMV-seronegative.

The chain combines TRBV19 with TRBJ2-3, with TRBD2 identical over 8 bases. The junction had 8 bases not matched to a gene; V was cut back by 6 bases and J by 9 bases. CDR1 LNHDA and CDR2 SQIVND come from the germline V gene (reference sequence). The CDR3 has 13 amino acids. CDR3 nucleotide sequence: TGTGCCAGTAGAGCGATTAGCGGGGAAACGCAGTATTTT. This translates into CASRAISGETQYF.

This clone has just one count. The rearrangement uses TRBV9 and TRBJ1-4, with TRBD1 matching over 9 bases. CDR3 length: 15 amino acids. Per germline, CDR1 SGDLS and CDR2 YYNGEE. V dropped 4 bases and J dropped 6; count of bases not matched to a gene: 7. The CDR3 sequence is CASSSMTGGHEKLFF. DNA of the CDR3: TGTGCCAGCAGCTCGATGACAGGGGGACATGAAAAACTGTTTTTT.

The chain combines TRBV6-1 with TRBJ2-4; 7 nucleotides match TRBD2. CDR1 and CDR2 (germline): MNHNS, SASEGT. The CDR3 consists of 15 residues. The V gene end was trimmed by 6 bases and the J gene end by 6 bases; junction bases not matched to a gene: 11. The CDR3: CASSPWGGPGNIQYF. CDR3 nucleotide sequence: TGTGCCAGCAGCCCATGGGGGGGTCCAGGAAACATTCAGTACTTC.

This chain joins TRBV4-1 and TRBJ1-1; 8 nucleotides match TRBD1. This CDR3 has 15 residues. V trimming: 1 base; J trimming: 2 bases; junction bases outside the gene matches: 3. From germline, CDR1 is MGHRA and CDR2 YSYEKL. DNA for the CDR3: TGCGCCAGCAGCCAAGCGGCAGGGGGCAACACTGAAGCTTTCTTT. The encoded protein is CASSQAAGGNTEAFF.

The V call is TRBV15, the J call TRBJ2-2, with D maybe TRBD2 (5 bases). This CDR3 comprises 16 residues. From germline, CDR1 is LNHNV and CDR2 YYDKDF (reference sequence). Trimming removed 1 base from V and 3 bases from J, with 12 bases in between. The CDR3 sequence is CATSRGSGGYTGELFF. The CDR3 DNA is TGTGCCACCAGCAGAGGGAGCGGAGGCTACACCGGGGAGCTGTTTTTT. The full variable domain, completed using reference TRBV15 and TRBJ2-2, is DAMVIQNPRYQVTQFGKPVTLSCSQTLNHNVMYWYQQKSSQAPKLLFHYYDKDFNNEADTPDNFQSRRPNTSFCFLDIRSPGLGDTAMYLCATSRGSGGYTGELFFGEGSRLTVL.

The CDR3 sequence: CASSTSGVSYEQYF. CDR3 coding DNA: TGTGCCAGTAGTACTAGCGGGGTCTCCTACGAGCAGTACTTC. The V call is TRBV19, the J call TRBJ2-7, with 9 bases fitting TRBD2. Looked up from germline, CDR1 is LNHDA and CDR2 is SQIVND (reference sequence). The CDR3 has 14 residues. The J segment lost 0 bases and the V segment lost 4 bases, leaving 1 base of the junction unmatched.

The CDR3 here is CASSPLQTANYLRYTF. As DNA, the CDR3 is TGTGCCAGCAGTCCCTTACAGACAGCCAACTACCTCCGCTACACCTTC. The J gene is TRBJ1-2, the V gene TRBV7-9, with a weak D call TRBD1 (5 bases). Between the trimmed V and J ends, which lost 6 bases and 9 bases, there was a span of 26 bases. This CDR3 contains 16 residues. Per the germline V gene, CDR1 is SEHNR and CDR2 is FQNEAQ (reference sequence).

The chain carries TRBV5-1 and TRBJ2-7; 7 bases fit TRBD1. This CDR3 is built from 14 residues. Trimming at V came to 0 bases and at J to 4 bases, leaving 4 bases not matched to a gene. The V gene's germline CDR1 is SGHRS and CDR2 YFSETQ. The CDR3 is CASSLGQGVYEQYF. The CDR3 DNA reads TGCGCCAGCAGCTTGGGGCAGGGGGTATACGAGCAGTACTTC.

The chain recombines TRBV7-9 with TRBJ2-5; perhaps TRBD1 as D (5 bases). The CDR3 length is 14 residues. CDR1 and CDR2 (germline): SEHNR, FQNEAQ (reference sequence). Deletions cut 0 bases from V and 4 bases from J, with 9 bases between. The CDR3: CASSLALGAETQYF. The CDR3 nucleotides read TGTGCCAGCAGCTTAGCCCTAGGGGCAGAGACCCAGTACTTC.

V usage is TRBV6-5 and J usage is TRBJ2-1; no clear D gene. There are 15 residues in the CDR3. Trimming removed 4 bases at V and 2 bases at J, with 12 bases between. CDR1 is MNHEY, CDR2 SVGAGI, per germline. The CDR3 loop is CASSSITKTYNEQFF. The DNA of the CDR3 is TGTGCCAGCAGTTCCATAACTAAGACCTACAATGAGCAGTTCTTC.

The chain couples TRBV18 to TRBJ1-5; D remains unclear. V was trimmed by 2 bases and J by 1 base, leaving 9 bases between them. This CDR3 region has 15 residues. Per the germline V gene, CDR1 is KGHSH and CDR2 is LQKENI. The CDR3 loop is CASSPDTTSNQPQHF. The CDR3 nucleotides read TGTGCCAGCTCACCAGACACGACCAGCAATCAGCCCCAGCATTTT.

The chain recombines TRBV15 with TRBJ2-7, with TRBD2 matching over 14 bases. V lost 1 base to trimming and J lost 6 bases; unmatched junction nucleotides: 5. The germline CDR1 and CDR2 sequences are LNHNV and YYDKDF (reference sequence). The CDR3 has 16 residues. The CDR3 DNA follows: TGTGCCACCAGCAGAGCGGGACTAGCGGGAGTTATCGAGCAGTACTTC. Protein sequence: CATSRAGLAGVIEQYF.

This clone was recorded a few times. The chain recombines TRBV11-3 with TRBJ2-2, with D unclear. Germline CDR1 and CDR2: SGHNT and YENEEA. Trimming removed 5 bases at V and 2 bases at J, with 9 bases between. CDR3 length: 14 amino acids. The CDR3 loop is CASSVSLNTGELFF. DNA for the CDR3: TGTGCCAGCAGCGTCTCGTTAAACACCGGGGAGCTGTTTTTT.

J is TRBJ1-1 and V is TRBV5-4; no definite D call. The V and J ends lost 2 bases and 1 base respectively, with 9 bases between them. The CDR3 extends over 14 amino acids. Germline lookup yields CDR1 SGHNT and CDR2 YYREEE (reference sequence). The CDR3 is CASSFSAGNTEAFF. In DNA form, the CDR3 reads TGTGCCAGCAGCTTTAGCGCAGGGAACACTGAAGCTTTCTTT.

The rearrangement uses TRBV30 and TRBJ2-7; 8 nucleotides align to TRBD1. The CDR3 totals 16 residues. Trimming took 1 base from V and 0 from J; bases not matched to a gene: 8. Germline assignment: CDR1 GTSNPN and CDR2 SVGIG (reference sequence). As DNA, the CDR3 is TGTGCCTGGAGTGGATCGGGACAGGCCCGCTCCTACGAGCAGTACTTC. Its translation is CAWSGSGQARSYEQYF.

This chain connects TRBV5-1 to TRBJ2-1; TRBD2 aligns across 14 bases. The ends lost 3 bases at V and 0 bases at J; junction bases unmatched: 5. This CDR3 has 18 residues. The V gene's germline CDR1 is SGHRS and CDR2 YFSETQ. The CDR3 nucleotides are TGCGCCAGCAGCTCGGGGACTAGCGGGAGCCGCTCCTACAATGAGCAGTTCTTC. It specifies CASSSGTSGSRSYNEQFF.

The rearrangement uses TRBV11-2 and TRBJ1-1; D is unresolved. CDR3 size: 12 residues. V was pared by 3 bases and J by 2 bases, with 4 bases between. The germline gives CDR1 SGHAT, CDR2 FQNNGV. The CDR3 DNA is TGTGCCAGCAGCTTGTCTAACACTGAAGCTTTCTTT. This codes for CASSLSNTEAFF.

V usage is TRBV28 and J usage is TRBJ1-6; 10 bases map to TRBD1. The CDR3 has 13 amino acids. The V segment lost 6 bases and the J segment 7 bases; nucleotides outside the gene matches: 0. Germline CDR1 reads MDHEN; CDR2 reads SYDVKM. The CDR3 DNA follows: TGTGCCAGCAGGGACAGGGGGAATTCACCCCTCCACTTT. Protein sequence: CASRDRGNSPLHF.

The chain couples TRBV4-1 to TRBJ2-7; D remains ambiguous. The CDR3 has 11 residues. Trimming stripped 1 base from V and 12 bases from J, with 10 bases between. Germline loops: CDR1 MGHRA, CDR2 YSYEKL. The CDR3 DNA reads TGCGCCAGCAGCCAAGGGGCGAAGGCGTACTTC. It encodes CASSQGAKAYF.

The genes are TRBV6-5 and TRBJ1-2; D is perhaps TRBD1 (6 bases). Trimming removed 2 bases at V and 2 bases at J, with 15 bases between. This CDR3 has 16 amino acids. The germline gives CDR1 MNHEY, CDR2 SVGAGI. CDR3 sequence (DNA): TGTGCCAGCAGTTACACCCTCGGTGGACAGAACTATGGCTACACCTTC. Protein: CASSYTLGGQNYGYTF.